The sequence of this TCR beta chain was determined in a study of T-cell memory formation after mild COVID-19. Trimming removed 4 bases from V and 5 bases from J; junction bases left unmatched: 2. This CDR3 is built from 12 residues. Germline CDR1 is SGHRS and CDR2 is YFSETQ. TCRdb processed the 5' RACE reads anew with MiXCR; each CDR3 protein has one entry. This sample has about 410,000 distinct CDR3 sequences, with less than 25% found just once. This chain connects TRBV5-1 to TRBJ1-2; 7 nucleotides line up with TRBD1. Sequencing used PBMCs or a T cell subset sorted from them (not recorded which). The source of this sequence is an adult woman who had mild COVID-19 (a few samples of this study predate the infection). Cell type and time point are not known. In DNA form, the CDR3 reads TGCGCCAGCAGCGGGACAGAATATGGCTACACCTTC. The encoded protein is CASSGTEYGYTF.